The 23 T cell receptor beta chains presented below share a single source sample, sequenced in a study of Graves' ophthalmopathy and Graves' hyperthyroidism. From RNA, the CDR3 regions of TCR beta chains were amplified and sequenced. Following a first-round RT-PCR that used HTBI primers, a second-round multiplex PCR was carried out. TCRdb itself ran the multiplex PCR reads through MiXCR, one entry per CDR3 protein. Of 200,000 to 250,000 distinct CDR3 sequences listed, about 47% are singletons. Material for sequencing was peripheral blood. The receptors were sampled from an adult man with Graves' ophthalmopathy.

This clonotype was picked up a small number of times. The chain carries TRBV2 and TRBJ2-5; TRBD2 agrees at 10 bases. Germline V CDR1 and CDR2: SNHLY, FYNNEI. After removal of 6 bases from V and 1 base from J, the junction contained 14 bases not matched to a gene. This CDR3 is built from 18 residues. CDR3 sequence (DNA): TGTGCCAGCAGCCCCGTACTAGCGGGACCGGACCTCCAAGAGACCCAGTACTTC. This translates into CASSPVLAGPDLQETQYF.

Comment on this clonotype: At one of its ends the junction is not consistent with the germline gene, which may arise from a read error. The V and J genes are TRBV10-2 and TRBJ1-5; perhaps TRBD1 as D (5 bases). This CDR3 is 15 amino acids long. Germline V CDR1 and CDR2: WSHSY, SAAADI. CDR3 sequence: CASSSFRGSNQPQHF. CDR3 bases: TGTGCCAGCAGTTCCTTTAGGGGCAGCAATCAGCCCCAGCATTTT.

This clonotype was seen a few times. The V call is TRBV19, the J call TRBJ2-7, with 7 bases aligning to TRBD2. Losses at the gene ends were 3 bases for V and 3 bases for J; bases not matched to a gene: 11. The germline gives CDR1 LNHDA, CDR2 SQIVND (reference sequence). The CDR3 is 16 residues long. CDR3: CASSMSAGTTLYEQYF. Here the CDR3 DNA reads TGTGCCAGTAGTATGTCGGCCGGGACTACCCTCTACGAGCAGTACTTC.

This clonotype showed up just a few times. The gene calls are TRBV29-1 and TRBJ1-1, with 7 bases aligning to TRBD1. Germline V gene data show CDR1 as SQVTM and CDR2 as ANQGSEA. V lost 7 bases, J lost 0 bases, and 2 bases stayed unmatched. The CDR3 is 12 amino acids. In DNA, the CDR3 is TGCAGCGGGGGACAGATGAACACTGAAGCTTTCTTT. Its translation: CSGGQMNTEAFF.

The rearrangement joins TRBV7-9 to TRBJ2-7, with 8 bases matching TRBD2. CDR1 and CDR2 from the germline V gene are SEHNR and FQNEAQ (reference sequence). The J segment lost 4 bases and the V segment lost 1 base, leaving 6 bases of the junction unmatched. CDR3 length equals 15 residues. The DNA for the CDR3 is TGTGCCAGCAGCTTAGTAAGCGGGAGTATGTACGAGCAGTACTTC. It is translated as CASSLVSGSMYEQYF.

The chain couples TRBV20-1 to TRBJ2-7, with 10 positions matching TRBD2. Looked up from germline, CDR1 is DFQATT and CDR2 is SNEGSKA (reference sequence). The CDR3 length is 14 residues. V shed 5 bases and J 3 bases; nucleotides not matched to a gene: 7. CDR3 in DNA: TGCAGTGCTGGAGCCGGGACTAGCGACTACGAGCAGTACTTC. As protein: CSAGAGTSDYEQYF.

This clonotype was seen a handful of times. This chain connects TRBV7-3 to TRBJ1-1; tentatively, D is TRBD1 (5 bases). The germline V gene has CDR1 SGHTA and CDR2 FQGTGA. Trimming left V 5 bases short and J 7 bases short, with 14 bases between. This CDR3 region has 13 residues. CDR3 coding DNA: TGTGCCAGCAGCATCGGACATTTCGGTGAAGCTTTCTTT. Protein sequence: CASSIGHFGEAFF.

The chain is built from TRBV28 and TRBJ2-5; D is ambiguous. CDR1 is MDHEN and CDR2 is SYDVKM in the germline V gene. V was trimmed by 7 bases and J by 9 bases, leaving 9 bases between them. The CDR3 extends over 10 amino acids. The CDR3 is CASNDHPQYF. Written as DNA, the CDR3 is TGTGCCAGCAATGATCACCCCCAGTACTTC.

The chain couples TRBV2 to TRBJ1-1, with D unresolved. Per the germline V gene, CDR1 is SNHLY and CDR2 is FYNNEI. V shed 6 bases and J shed 2 bases, with 10 bases lying between them. The CDR3 is 13 residues long. CDR3 residues: CASSETPNTEAFF. CDR3 DNA sequence: TGTGCCAGCAGCGAGACGCCCAACACTGAAGCTTTCTTT.

The gene calls are TRBV7-2 and TRBJ1-1; D possibly corresponds to TRBD1 (6 bases). V gave up 1 base and J gave up 8 bases, with 14 bases separating them. The CDR3 is 14 amino acids. The germline V gene has CDR1 SGHTA and CDR2 FQGNSA. DNA for the CDR3: TGTGCCAGCAGCTTAGATAAGGGACAACACGAAGCTTTCTTT. This encodes CASSLDKGQHEAFF.

The chain has TRBV2 and TRBJ2-7; D possibly corresponds to TRBD2 (5 bases). This CDR3 spans 14 amino acids. Trimming pared 7 bases from V and 0 bases from J, leaving 13 bases between. In germline, CDR1 is SNHLY, CDR2 FYNNEI. CDR3 in amino acids: CASTLQGSSYEQYF. Here the CDR3 DNA reads TGTGCCAGCACCCTACAAGGGAGCTCCTACGAGCAGTACTTC.

This clonotype has just a few counts. The chain recombines TRBV29-1 with TRBJ1-1; no definite D call. CDR1 SQVTM and CDR2 ANQGSEA come from the germline V gene. V lost 7 bases and J lost 0, with 15 bases in between. The length of the CDR3 is 14 residues. CDR3 bases: TGCAGCGCCTCCAAAACTCGCATGAACACTGAAGCTTTCTTT. This encodes CSASKTRMNTEAFF. Complete variable domain (other parts from reference TRBV29-1 and TRBJ1-1): SAVISQKPSRDICQRGTSLTIQCQVDSQVTMMFWYRQQPGQSLTLIATANQGSEATYESGFVIDKFPISRPNLTFSTLTVSNMSPEDSSIYLCSASKTRMNTEAFFGQGTRLTVV.

The chain combines TRBV10-3 with TRBJ1-5, with 8 nucleotides matching TRBD1. The CDR3 has 13 residues. With 3 bases clipped from V and 6 bases from J, the junction kept 1 base outside the gene matches. Germline CDR1 is ENHRY and CDR2 is SYGVKD. The CDR3 DNA sequence: TGTGCCATCAGTGACAGGGGGCCTCAGCCCCAGCATTTT. Amino acids: CAISDRGPQPQHF.

The chain joins TRBV20-1 to TRBJ2-7; weak D call: TRBD1 (5 bases). Germline V gene data show CDR1 as DFQATT and CDR2 as SNEGSKA (reference sequence). V lost 4 bases and J lost 2, with 15 bases in between. CDR3 length: 14 amino acids. The CDR3 nucleotides read TGCAGTGCTAATGACAGCCGAGAGGCCTACGAGCAGTACTTC. Protein product: CSANDSREAYEQYF.

CDR3 loop: CASSLGSGSTDTQYF. The CDR3, as DNA: TGTGCCAGCAGCTTAGGAAGCGGGAGCACAGATACGCAGTATTTT. This chain connects TRBV7-8 to TRBJ2-3; D is perhaps TRBD2 (6 bases). This CDR3 has 15 amino acids. Germline V gene sequence: CDR1 SGHVS, CDR2 FQNEAQ. Trimming pared 1 base from V and 0 bases from J, leaving 8 bases between.

This clonotype turned up a few times. The rearrangement uses TRBV12-3 or TRBV12-4 and TRBJ1-5; TRBD1 is a possible D gene (6 bases). The CDR3 runs to 13 residues. Trimming stripped 6 bases from V and 7 bases from J, with 13 bases between. CDR3 amino acids: CASRGDTGQPQHF. CDR3 nucleotides: TGTGCCAGCAGGGGTGATACAGGGCAGCCCCAGCATTTT.

The sample holds a few counts of this clonotype. CDR3 DNA: TGTGCCATCTCTAAGGGGGGGCCGGACACTGAAGCTTTCTTT. Translation gives CAISKGGPDTEAFF. V and J are TRBV10-3 and TRBJ1-1, with TRBD1 as a possible D gene (6 bases). Trimming cost V 8 bases and J 3 bases, with 16 bases left between them. The CDR3 is 14 amino acids. Germline values: CDR1 ENHRY, CDR2 SYGVKD.

The J gene is TRBJ2-6, the V gene TRBV6-5; 8 bases are a match to TRBD1. Germline values: CDR1 MNHEY, CDR2 SVGAGI. The CDR3 contains 18 residues. The junction had 7 bases not matched to a gene; V was cut back by 3 bases and J by 0 bases. The CDR3 is CASSYRRTGTSGANVLTF. CDR3 sequence (DNA): TGTGCCAGCAGTTATCGTCGGACAGGGACCTCTGGGGCCAACGTCCTGACTTTC.

This chain joins TRBV20-1 and TRBJ1-5, with D uncertain. The V end was cut by 0 bases, the J end by 0 bases, with 12 bases between. Germline V gene sequence: CDR1 DFQATT, CDR2 SNEGSKA (reference sequence). The CDR3 covers 16 residues. CDR3: CSARDFGAPSNQPQHF. The CDR3 bases are TGCAGTGCTAGAGATTTCGGTGCCCCTAGCAATCAGCCCCAGCATTTT.

This clonotype was counted many times. The chain couples TRBV7-9 to TRBJ1-2; D might be TRBD1 (5 bases). Germline-derived CDR1 and CDR2 are SEHNR and FQNEAQ (reference sequence). V was clipped by 2 bases and J by 8 bases, with 9 bases between them. The CDR3 covers 12 residues. The DNA of the CDR3 is TGTGCCAGCAGCTTAAACCGGGGCGGCTACACCTTC. The encoded protein is CASSLNRGGYTF.

The chain carries TRBV19 and TRBJ2-7; the match to TRBD2 covers 8 bases. Trimming at V came to 5 bases and at J to 2 bases, leaving 5 bases not matched to a gene. The CDR3 spans 14 residues. Germline CDR1 LNHDA, CDR2 SQIVND (reference sequence). CDR3 protein: CASSVTSGPYEQYF. The CDR3 coding sequence is TGTGCCAGTAGTGTCACTAGCGGCCCCTACGAGCAGTACTTC.

This clonotype was recorded many times. This sequence joins TRBV7-6 and TRBJ1-1; no clear D. CDR1 is SGHVS, CDR2 FNYEAQ, per germline. The CDR3 contains 12 residues. V was clipped by 6 bases and J by 0 bases, with 5 bases between them. This CDR3 is CASSRVNTEAFF. DNA for the CDR3: TGTGCCAGCAGTCGGGTGAACACTGAAGCTTTCTTT.

This clonotype has just a few counts. The chain employs TRBV5-1 and TRBJ1-1, with D possibly matching TRBD1 (5 bases). The V end lost 2 bases, the J end lost 11 bases, and 13 bases lay between the germline ends. Germline V lookup: CDR1 SGHRS, CDR2 YFSETQ. This CDR3 comprises 12 residues. The chain's CDR3 is CASSLIGAAAFF. CDR3 in DNA: TGCGCCAGCAGCTTAATAGGGGCTGCTGCTTTCTTT.